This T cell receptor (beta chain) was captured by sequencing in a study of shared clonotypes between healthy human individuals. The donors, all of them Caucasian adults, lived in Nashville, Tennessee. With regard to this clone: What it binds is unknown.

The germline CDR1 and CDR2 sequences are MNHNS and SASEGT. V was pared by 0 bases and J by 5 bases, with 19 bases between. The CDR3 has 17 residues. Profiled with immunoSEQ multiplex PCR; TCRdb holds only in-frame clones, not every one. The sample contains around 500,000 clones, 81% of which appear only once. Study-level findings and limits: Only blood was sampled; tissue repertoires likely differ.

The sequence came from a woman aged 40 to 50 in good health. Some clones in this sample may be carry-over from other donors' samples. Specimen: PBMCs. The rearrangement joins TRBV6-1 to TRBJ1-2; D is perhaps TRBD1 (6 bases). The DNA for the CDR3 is TGTGCCAGCAGTGAAGCGCTTCTACAGGGAGGGGAGTATGGCTACACCTTC. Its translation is CASSEALLQGGEYGYTF.